These 14 T cell receptor beta chains were sequenced from one sample in a study of CD8+CD57+ T cells in acquired aplastic anemia. Using genomic DNA as the template, TCR beta VDJ and CDR3 profiling was carried out. MiXCR was run by TCRdb on the reads, yielding one entry per CDR3 protein. The data contain under 200,000 distinct CDR3 sequences, less than 60% of them singletons. All sequencing subjects had displayed CD8+CD57+ cell expansion on flow cytometry. The sample consisted of sorted CD4+, CD8+, or CD8+CD57+ T cells (not recorded which) from PBMCs. The origin of the receptors is a human donor with aplastic anemia.

This chain uses TRBV10-1 with TRBJ2-7, with TRBD1 identical over 9 bases. With V trimmed by 4 bases and J by 5 bases, 12 bases remained unmatched. The CDR3 loop spans 16 amino acids. The germline gives CDR1 WNHNN, CDR2 SYGVQD (reference sequence). CDR3 in amino acids: CASSGGTGPVPDEQYF. CDR3 DNA sequence: TGCGCCAGCAGTGGGGGGACAGGGCCCGTTCCAGACGAGCAGTACTTC.

In its sample, this clonotype was seen many times. The chain employs TRBV6-1 and TRBJ2-3; D ambiguous. There are 11 residues in the CDR3. The V and J ends lost 8 bases and 2 bases respectively, with 5 bases between them. Germline values: CDR1 MNHNS, CDR2 SASEGT. CDR3: CASENTDTQYF. The CDR3 nucleotides read TGTGCCAGCGAGAACACAGATACGCAGTATTTT.

Comments on this clonotype: A much larger clone is a single base away; this may be a read error. The gene calls are TRBV2 and TRBJ1-1, with 11 bases fitting TRBD1. The length of the CDR3 is 14 residues. Germline CDR1 SNHLY, CDR2 FYNNEI. The CDR3 sequence is CASQGQGAWTEASF. CDR3 in DNA: TGTGCCAGCCAAGGACAGGGGGCTTGGACTGAAGCTTCCTTT.

There are many counts of this clonotype. The genes are TRBV6-1 and TRBJ2-1; 7 bases map to TRBD1. The CDR3 has 13 residues. Per the germline V gene, CDR1 is MNHNS and CDR2 is SASEGT. V dropped 6 bases and J dropped 7; count of bases not matched to a gene: 6. The CDR3 region is CASRPDRVNEQFF. The CDR3 DNA reads as TGTGCCAGCAGACCCGACAGGGTGAATGAGCAGTTCTTC.

This clonotype was recorded at least ten times. The chain links TRBV6-1 to TRBJ1-1, with D unclear. The CDR3 runs 11 residues. Germline values: CDR1 MNHNS, CDR2 SASEGT. The V gene lost 4 bases and the J gene lost 3 bases, with 3 bases spanning the gap. The CDR3 region has the DNA TGTGCCAGCAGTGCTTACACTGAAGCTTTCTTT. Amino acids: CASSAYTEAFF.

The gene calls are TRBV25-1 and TRBJ1-6, with 12 bases lining up with TRBD1. V lost 5 bases and J lost 10; bases outside the gene matches: 6. The CDR3 consists of 15 residues. Per the germline V gene, CDR1 is MGHDK and CDR2 is SYGVNS. CDR3: CASSTGQGAESPLHF. Written as DNA, the CDR3 is TGTGCCAGCAGTACGGGACAGGGGGCCGAATCACCCCTCCACTTT.

This clonotype appeared a few times. This clone may be a read error of a much larger clone one base away. V gene TRBV7-2 combines with J gene TRBJ2-2, with D uncertain. The CDR3 is 14 residues long. The V end lost 4 bases, the J end lost 0 bases, and 6 bases lay between the germline ends. Germline values: CDR1 SGHTA, CDR2 FQGNSA. CDR3 residues: CASSSSANTGELFF. The DNA for the CDR3 is TGTGCCAGCAGCTCGTCGGCGAACACCGGGGAGCTGTTTTTT.

The rearrangement uses TRBV10-3 and TRBJ1-5; D is uncertain. This CDR3 is built from 14 residues. V was shortened by 5 bases and J by 3 bases, with 11 bases between the two germline ends. The germline V gene has CDR1 ENHRY and CDR2 SYGVKD. CDR3 sequence (DNA): TGTGCCATCAGTTATTTGGGGTTCAATCAGCCCCAGCATTTT. Protein sequence: CAISYLGFNQPQHF.

This clonotype was detected ten times or more. The chain uses TRBV7-3 and TRBJ2-2, with a possible D match to TRBD2 (6 bases). The CDR3 is made up of 15 amino acids. CDR1 SGHTA and CDR2 FQGTGA come from the germline V gene. Deletions cut 5 bases from V and 7 bases from J, with 17 bases between. Written as DNA, the CDR3 is TGTGCCAGCAGCCCCGGGACTGGGGCGAGCGGGGAGCTGTTTTTT. Protein: CASSPGTGASGELFF.

This clonotype has a count of ten or more. The chain has TRBV9 and TRBJ1-5; D gene ambiguous. Germline CDR1 and CDR2: SGDLS and YYNGEE. Trimming took off 0 bases at V and 7 bases at J, with 11 bases between the two ends. This CDR3 is built from 14 residues. CDR3 in amino acids: CASSVAGGMQPQHF. DNA of the CDR3: TGTGCCAGCAGCGTAGCGGGAGGGATGCAGCCCCAGCATTTT.

Comments on this clonotype: This may arise from a read error, as a much more abundant clone is one base away. V gene TRBV12-3 or TRBV12-4 combines with J gene TRBJ1-5; 7 positions match TRBD1. The CDR3 contains 14 residues. V shed 10 bases, J shed 3 bases, and the junction held 9 bases outside the gene matches. Here the CDR3 DNA reads TGTGCCAACACCTTAACAGGGGTCAATCAGCCCCAGCATTTT. This gives the protein CANTLTGVNQPQHF.

The CDR3 here is CAIRRGLAEGETQYF. The CDR3 coding sequence is TGTGCCATCAGGAGAGGACTAGCGGAAGGAGAGACCCAGTACTTC. This chain connects TRBV10-3 to TRBJ2-5; TRBD2 agrees at 10 bases. V was clipped by 6 bases and J by 4 bases; unmatched bases: 8. This CDR3 has 15 amino acids. CDR1 and CDR2 (germline): ENHRY, SYGVKD.

The rearrangement joins TRBV7-9 to TRBJ1-6, with D hard to call. The ends were cut back, 6 bases at V and 9 bases at J, with 15 bases in the middle. The length of the CDR3 is 14 residues. From germline, CDR1 is SEHNR and CDR2 FQNEAQ (reference sequence). The CDR3 DNA follows: TGTGCCAGCAGTTACGGAGGCAGTAGTTCACCCCTCCACTTT. Translating gives CASSYGGSSSPLHF.

The chain links TRBV24-1 to TRBJ2-1; TRBD1 agrees at 9 bases. This CDR3 region has 14 residues. Germline V gives CDR1 KGHDR, CDR2 SFDVKD. Germline trimming cut 8 bases from V and 6 bases from J; bases unmatched to any gene: 7. DNA for the CDR3: TGTGCCACCACTTCCGGGACAGGGACCAATGAGCAGTTCTTC. Its protein is CATTSGTGTNEQFF.